Only a few counts were recorded for the clone carrying this TCR beta chain. Its antigen is unidentified. Every single patient, without exception, relapsed after autologous stem cell transplantation, and brentuximab vedotin exposure varied. This sample is part of a study of PD-1 blockade in classical Hodgkin lymphoma. Study information: Patients were infused with nivolumab 3 mg/kg every 2 weeks.

Trimming shortened V by 6 bases and J by 10 bases, and 16 bases separated the two germline ends. Per the germline V gene, CDR1 is MNHNY and CDR2 is SVGAGI (reference sequence). This CDR3 is built from 14 residues. Overall study results and limits: With CD4+ cells, TCR diversity rose significantly by C4D1, but not with CD8+ cells.

Data came from immunoSEQ multiplex PCR; TCRdb stores just in-frame clones and leaves some out. This sample carries 45,000 or so clones, 65% to 85% of them seen once, and the ten largest clones take about 11%. The J gene is TRBJ1-6, the V gene TRBV6-6; the D gene is possibly TRBD1 (5 bases). Sequenced material: peripheral blood mononuclear cells (PBMCs), taken at baseline. The receptor comes from a human donor with classical Hodgkin lymphoma. CDR3 in amino acids: CASRSPGNGSPLHF. CDR3 bases: TGTGCCAGCAGAAGCCCAGGGAATGGCTCACCCCTCCACTTT.